Listed here is a single T cell receptor beta chain. This clonotype was recorded at least ten times. Its antigen target is currently unknown. No per-base quality is available; no much larger clone lies one base away. Hyperthyroidism was considered stable if no progression to ophthalmopathy occurred within 18 months of follow-up. The hyperthyroidism patients were 18 to 65 years old and newly diagnosed, with a disease duration of less than 2 months. Patients with other autoimmune diseases, uncontrolled infections, pregnancy or lactation were excluded. Diagnosis was based on clinical symptoms, serum thyroxine, TRAb, thyroid ultrasound and orbital computed tomography. Using Ficoll-Paque density gradient centrifugation, PBMCs were isolated from about 9.4 ml of fresh peripheral blood. Trizol reagent was used to extract the total RNA, and its quality was then checked on an Agilent 2100 Bioanalyzer. For repertoire sequencing, TCR beta CDR3 regions were amplified from RNA transcripts. The first round of RT-PCR was done with HTBI primers and the Qiagen OneStep RT-PCR kit, and was followed by a second round of multiplex PCR, then size selection and purification. Sequencing of the libraries was carried out on an Illumina HiSeq2000 in paired-end mode with 100 bp reads. For the original study's pipeline: Reads were processed with SOAPnuke, discarding reads with adapters, uncalled bases, mean Phred below 15, or no exact constant-primer or identifier match. COPE v1.2.5 was used to merge the high-quality paired reads. Unique nucleotide sequences were defined as clonotypes and aligned to IMGT TRB V, D and J references using MiTCR v1.1. Only V-J combinations with frequency above 0.0001 were analysed, covering 99% to 99.2% of repertoires. For each V-J combination, a TCR clonal expansion and chaos score was defined as F50 clonal expansion divided by the chaos observed in the TCRdist matrix. Welch's t-statistics and random forest were used to reduce features to 13 V-J combinations, which were fed into a naive Bayes classifier. Thyroid-blood repertoire similarity was quantified with the Morisita-Horn index. TCRdb reprocessed the public reads (quality trimming at Q25 with fastp, clone calling with MiXCR) and kept in-frame beta chains. Entries are consolidated by CDR3 protein sequence, retaining the most common genes and DNA. These V and J calls derive from TCRdb rather than the authors' analysis. Counted in this sample were hundreds of thousands of distinct CDR3 sequences; 15% of them appeared once. The ten most abundant clones make up roughly 7% of the sample.

The sample originates from a study of Graves' ophthalmopathy and Graves' hyperthyroidism (dated by TCRdb to the late 2010s). Notes on the research overall: Peripheral blood samples were taken at the time of initial diagnosis, before any treatment was given. An independent validation cohort comprised roughly 20 hyperthyroidism patients and roughly 15 patients who later progressed from hyperthyroidism to ophthalmopathy. TCR beta repertoire signatures were used to distinguish Graves' ophthalmopathy from Graves' hyperthyroidism and to predict progression to ophthalmopathy. In several hyperthyroidism patients, the T-cell repertoires found in thyroid tissue were compared with those found in blood. The 100 or so discovery patients were randomly split 7:3 into training and test sets. In total, around 140 blood samples were TCR-sequenced: approximately 40 ophthalmopathy, around 75 hyperthyroidism and approximately 17 hyperthyroidism-to-ophthalmopathy patients. After sampling, hyperthyroidism patients received methimazole starting at 30 mg daily, and ophthalmopathy patients received high-dose intravenous methylprednisolone. To explore V-J signatures that distinguish ophthalmopathy from hyperthyroidism, a discovery set of roughly 98 patients was enrolled, made up of 40 to 45 with ophthalmopathy and around 57 with stable hyperthyroidism.

Findings and caveats that apply to the study as a whole: The 13-signature model separated ophthalmopathy from stable hyperthyroidism with roughly 89% sensitivity and approximately 83% specificity in cross-validation, and 80%/75% in the test set. In validation, the model predicted ophthalmopathy progression with 70.59% sensitivity and roughly 72% specificity; roughly eleven predicted patients were CT-confirmed with GO in a median of about 6.2 months. Sample size was not predetermined statistically, and investigators were not blinded to group allocation. Among expanded thyroid clonotypes with frequency above 0.001, most also showed up in blood, which suggests that blood repertoires may reflect the thyroid immune response.

Trimming costs V 4 bases and J 4 bases, and their ends lie 19 bases apart. CDR1 and CDR2, per the germline V gene, are MNHEY and SVGAGI. The CDR3 spans 16 residues, from the cysteine through the phenylalanine. Of the read, only the CDR3 DNA is kept; its 48 bases are in frame from base 1. The receptor's source is a woman between 18 and 29 years old with stable Graves' hyperthyroidism. Donor details come from another sample of the same person, matched by shared clones. The chain joins TRBV6-5 to TRBJ1-2; perhaps TRBD1 is the D gene, with 6 bases matching. Sequences were obtained from peripheral blood. The sequenced DNA is TGTGCCAGCAGTTCCGGGGGAGGGGGGCTGGGCTATGGCTACACCTTC. Its protein reads: CASSSGGGGLGYGYTF.